Presented here are 13 T cell receptor beta chains from one specimen sequenced in a study of blood T cell repertoires in COVID-19. TCRdb keeps only in-frame clones here, not all; method: immunoSEQ multiplex PCR. Among 30,000 to 35,000 clones, roughly four fifths were seen once, and the ten largest hold roughly two fifths. Sequencing was done on a sample of peripheral blood. Receptor source: a man older than 75 with active or convalescent COVID-19.

V and J are TRBV5-1 and TRBJ2-7, with TRBD2 matching over 13 bases. Germline lookup yields CDR1 SGHRS and CDR2 YFSETQ. After removal of 3 bases from V and 6 bases from J, the junction contained 6 bases not matched to a gene. The length of the CDR3 is 15 residues. CDR3 sequence: CASSSGLAGASEQYF. DNA of the CDR3: TGCGCCAGCAGCTCAGGACTAGCGGGAGCTTCCGAGCAGTACTTC.

The V gene is TRBV5-8, the J gene TRBJ1-1; possibly TRBD1 for D (5 bases). The CDR3 covers 15 residues. Germline assignment: CDR1 SGHTS and CDR2 YDEGEE. The ends were cut back, 4 bases at V and 4 bases at J, with 17 bases in the middle. The CDR3 loop reads CASSPWAGKFTEAFF. The CDR3 bases are TGTGCCAGCAGCCCTTGGGCAGGGAAGTTCACTGAAGCTTTCTTT.

The genes are TRBV6-4 and TRBJ2-4, with TRBD1 identical over 7 bases. After removal of 3 bases from V and 15 bases from J, the junction contained 8 bases not matched to a gene. This CDR3 spans 12 amino acids. Germline V lookup: CDR1 MRHNA, CDR2 SNTAGT. DNA of the CDR3: TGTGCCAGCAGTGAAGACAGGGTTCCGGGGTACTTC. The encoded protein is CASSEDRVPGYF.

This clone is a singleton in its sample. The chain uses TRBV27 and TRBJ1-3, with D unclear. CDR3 length: 14 amino acids. V lost 5 bases and J lost 8, with 16 bases in between. Germline CDR1 and CDR2: MNHEY and SMNVEV (reference sequence). CDR3 loop: CASSPRGAWDTIYF. Here the CDR3 DNA reads TGTGCCAGCAGTCCCCGGGGAGCCTGGGACACCATATATTTT.

This clone was counted between two and nine times. This chain uses TRBV11-3 with TRBJ1-6; weak D call: TRBD1 (6 bases). The V gene's germline CDR1 is SGHNT and CDR2 YENEEA. V lost 3 bases, J lost 6 bases, and 9 bases lay in between. The CDR3 consists of 14 residues. The CDR3 protein is CASSLGRGNSPLHF. The CDR3 region has the DNA TGTGCCAGCAGCTTGGGCAGGGGTAATTCACCCCTCCACTTT.

CDR3 sequence reads: CATSSPSGIQETQYF. The CDR3 nucleotides read TGTGCCACCAGTAGCCCTAGCGGGATCCAAGAGACCCAGTACTTC. The chain has TRBV24-1 and TRBJ2-5; 9 nucleotides agree with TRBD2. The CDR3 runs 15 residues. V shed 6 bases and J 1 base; nucleotides not matched to a gene: 5. The germline CDR1 and CDR2 sequences are KGHDR and SFDVKD.

The chain joins TRBV2 to TRBJ2-2; TRBD2 agrees at 8 bases. V was clipped by 4 bases and J by 4 bases; unmatched bases: 5. Germline CDR1 and CDR2: SNHLY and FYNNEI. The CDR3 consists of 15 residues. CDR3 region: CASSASGRGTGELFF. In DNA, the CDR3 is TGTGCCAGCAGTGCGAGCGGGAGAGGCACCGGGGAGCTGTTTTTT.

This clone has a handful of counts. The V call is TRBV14, the J call TRBJ1-5; weak D call: TRBD1 (5 bases). V gave up 1 base and J gave up 3 bases, with 10 bases separating them. In germline, CDR1 is SGHDN, CDR2 FVKESK. The CDR3 is 15 amino acids. This CDR3 reads CASSQGGGDNQPQHF. CDR3 bases: TGTGCCAGCAGCCAAGGGGGGGGAGACAATCAGCCCCAGCATTTT. Filled out from reference TRBV14 and TRBJ1-5, the complete variable domain reads EAGVTQFPSHSVIEKGQTVTLRCDPISGHDNLYWYRRVMGKEIKFLLHFVKESKQDESGMPNNRFLAERTGGTYSTLKVQPAELEDSGVYFCASSQGGGDNQPQHFGDGTRLSIL.

V gene TRBV24-1 combines with J gene TRBJ2-1, with a tentative D call TRBD1 (6 bases). The length of the CDR3 is 13 residues. Germline CDR1 and CDR2: KGHDR and SFDVKD. Deletions cut 4 bases from V and 13 bases from J, with 16 bases between. The CDR3 DNA reads as TGTGCCACCAGTGAGGGCCAGGGGCGACTTCAGTTCTTC. Residues: CATSEGQGRLQFF.

The J gene is TRBJ2-1, the V gene TRBV4-1; TRBD2 agrees at 9 bases. Germline V lookup: CDR1 MGHRA, CDR2 YSYEKL. The CDR3 covers 18 residues. The junction had 11 bases not matched to a gene; V was cut back by 1 base and J by 4 bases. The CDR3 is CASSQGPQREAPYNEQFF. The CDR3 coding sequence is TGCGCCAGCAGCCAAGGGCCCCAGCGGGAGGCCCCTTACAATGAGCAGTTCTTC.

The chain couples TRBV4-2 to TRBJ1-1, with D maybe TRBD1 (5 bases). Germline CDR1 LGHNA, CDR2 YNFKEQ. The CDR3 spans 15 residues. The V end lost 4 bases, the J end lost 0 bases, and 12 bases lay between the germline ends. The CDR3 coding sequence is TGTGCCAGCAGCCCCACTACAGGTTTGAACACTGAAGCTTTCTTT. Amino acid sequence: CASSPTTGLNTEAFF.

CDR3 nucleotide sequence: TGCGCCAGCAGCCAAGTAGAATGGCGGGAGTGGTCGGCCCAGTACTTC. This sequence encodes CASSQVEWREWSAQYF. The genes are TRBV4-1 and TRBJ2-5; 7 bases line up with TRBD2. J gave up 9 bases and V 1 base, and 14 bases lay outside the gene matches. Germline assignment: CDR1 MGHRA and CDR2 YSYEKL. This CDR3 comprises 16 residues.

The sample holds one count of this clone. CDR3 DNA: TGTGCCAGCAGTTTCGGGACTAGCGGGAGACGGGGTGAGCAGTTCTTC. It yields the protein CASSFGTSGRRGEQFF. The chain carries TRBV7-2 and TRBJ2-1; 14 positions match TRBD2. Germline V gene sequence: CDR1 SGHTA, CDR2 FQGNSA. V lost 6 bases, J lost 9 bases, and 10 bases stayed unmatched. CDR3 length: 16 amino acids.